This T cell receptor (beta chain) emerged from a study of Ad26.COV2.S vaccination and SARS-CoV-2 variants. Study as a whole: Ad26.COV2.S given intramuscularly, once or twice 56 days apart. General study findings and limits: Spike-specific responses of CD8+ and CD4+ T cells were reported to display substantial breadth after vaccination. Participants given vaccine showed non-spike TCR breadth similar to that of placebo recipients.

Measured with immunoSEQ multiplex PCR; TCRdb has only the in-frame clones, and not every one. This sample has about 350,000 clones, with around 89% found just once. This CDR3 spans 13 amino acids. From germline, CDR1 is GTSNPN and CDR2 SVGIG (reference sequence). V lost 0 bases to trimming and J lost 2 bases, with 5 bases between them. With regard to this clone: Its antigen remains unidentified.

Treatment noted: roughly 19 received Ad26.COV2.S at low or high dose, single or two shots; five or six received placebo; per-sample allocation not given. Day 63 after the first injection of vaccine or placebo was the sampling time. Sequences were derived from peripheral blood, sampled in a trial of Ad26.COV2.S vaccine versus placebo. This TCR was recovered from a person between 18 and 60 years old who received the Ad26.COV2.S COVID-19 vaccine or a placebo. The genes are TRBV30 and TRBJ2-1; no reliable D call. The CDR3, as DNA: TGTGCCTGGAGTGTACGGCCCTACAATGAGCAGTTCTTC. This translates into CAWSVRPYNEQFF.